This T cell receptor beta chain emerged from a study of CD8 T cells in ankylosing spondylitis. The study's findings and limits: Disease-linked clones displayed a CD8+ phenotype and appeared relatively rarely in peripheral blood. Typical of ankylosing spondylitis blood, it appeared, was a TCR beta motif of several highly homologous variants. Significant enrichment of disease-linked clones was reported in matched ankylosing spondylitis synovial fluid.

V was clipped by 0 bases and J by 5 bases, with 7 bases between them. The CDR3 runs to 13 residues. The germline V gene has CDR1 KGHSH and CDR2 LQKENI. TCRdb re-called the 5' RACE reads with MiXCR, one entry per CDR3 protein. The profile shows 220,000 or so distinct CDR3 sequences, approximately 20% of them singletons. This clonotype was found a few times. Antigen: not known. This chain connects TRBV18 to TRBJ2-5; D tentatively reads TRBD1 or TRBD2 (5 bases each). Sequences were obtained from blood, either unsorted or a sorted T cell fraction (not recorded which). The receptor comes from a male donor with ankylosing spondylitis. The CDR3 nucleotides read TGTGCCAGCTCACCACCATGGGGGGAGACCCAGTACTTC. Protein: CASSPPWGETQYF.